This T cell receptor (beta chain) was observed in a study of blood T cell repertoires in COVID-19. Study information: The analysed material was cDNA or gDNA that came from T cells, B-cell-depleted T cells, or PBMCs.

Clones were sequenced by immunoSEQ multiplex PCR, and TCRdb holds only the in-frame ones, with some missing. The sample carries about 120,000 clones, 76% recorded once. The sequencing input was peripheral blood. The receptor was derived from a woman over 75 with acute or convalescent COVID-19.

CDR3 region: CASSYGVQGSDNSPLHF. The CDR3 DNA is TGTGCCAGCAGTTATGGGGTTCAGGGTTCTGATAATTCACCCCTCCACTTT. This chain uses TRBV28 with TRBJ1-6, with D perhaps TRBD1 (5 bases). This CDR3 is 17 amino acids long. V shed 4 bases and J shed 5 bases, with 18 bases lying between them. Per the germline V gene, CDR1 is MDHEN and CDR2 is SYDVKM.